The next 23 T cell receptor beta chains were all read from a single sample in a study of T-cell reconstitution after alpha-beta-depleted transplantation in children. General study points: Counts and diversity of T cells one year after transplant came mostly from newly produced T cells.

These TCRs are of unknown antigen specificity. Molecular barcoding with unique molecular identifiers was used for the TCRbeta library. TCRdb processed the PCR reads anew with MiXCR; each CDR3 protein has one entry. This sample has a few hundred thousand distinct CDR3 sequences, with around 7.1% found just once. The source was peripheral blood, collected 360 days after TCRalphabeta/CD19-depleted stem cell transplant. The receptor source for this set is a female patient aged 2-10 years who had a stem cell transplant for Fanconi anemia, so the T cells may come from the graft donor.

Comments on this clonotype: This may be a read error: a much more frequent sequence differs by one nucleotide. The CDR3 carries no conserved terminal phenylalanine or tryptophan, so it likely arises from a read error. The chain uses TRBV28 and TRBJ1-6, with no clear D. The CDR3 covers 11 residues. Trimming left V 6 bases short and J 15 bases short, with 12 bases between. Germline values: CDR1 MDHEN, CDR2 SYDVKM. The CDR3 spells CASSEIFGLHY. The CDR3 nucleotides read TGTGCCAGCAGCGAAATATTCGGCCTCCACTAT.

This clonotype has just a few counts. The chain has TRBV20-1 and TRBJ1-1, with D uncertain. CDR3 length: 10 amino acids. Germline V lookup: CDR1 DFQATT, CDR2 SNEGSKA (reference sequence). Between the trimmed V and J ends, which lost 6 bases and 4 bases, there was a span of 6 bases. This CDR3 is CSARSTEAFF. CDR3 coding DNA: TGCAGTGCCAGGTCCACTGAAGCTTTCTTT.

There are many counts of this clonotype. J is TRBJ2-1 and V is TRBV12-3 or TRBV12-4; TRBD2 agrees at 12 bases. The CDR3 is made up of 16 amino acids. Unmatched junction bases numbered 5, after V lost 6 bases and J lost 2 bases. CDR3 DNA sequence: TGTGCCAGCAGCGAGACTAGCGGGGGTACCTACAATGAGCAGTTCTTC. Amino acids: CASSETSGGTYNEQFF.

The rearrangement links TRBV20-1 to TRBJ1-5, with D tentatively TRBD1 (5 bases). The germline V gene has CDR1 DFQATT and CDR2 SNEGSKA (reference sequence). V lost 4 bases, J lost 4 bases, and 14 bases lay in between. The CDR3 has 14 amino acids. The DNA of the CDR3 is TGCAGTGCTACCACAGGCGTGGGAAATCAGCCCCAGCATTTT. Its translation: CSATTGVGNQPQHF.

This clonotype was counted ten times or more. The chain joins TRBV20-1 to TRBJ1-2, with no clear D. Looked up from germline, CDR1 is DFQATT and CDR2 is SNEGSKA (reference sequence). V was shortened by 5 bases and J by 3 bases, with 13 bases between the two germline ends. This CDR3 contains 13 residues. CDR3 residues: CSARPMADYGYTF. The CDR3 region has the DNA TGCAGTGCTCGGCCCATGGCCGACTATGGCTACACCTTC.

This clonotype was recorded at least ten times. This chain links TRBV5-1 with TRBJ2-5; 7 nucleotides line up with TRBD2. CDR1 and CDR2 (germline): SGHRS, YFSETQ. CDR3 length: 14 amino acids. V lost 4 bases to trimming and J lost 1 base; unmatched junction nucleotides: 4. CDR3 sequence reads: CASSKTSAQETQYF. DNA of the CDR3: TGCGCCAGCAGCAAAACTAGCGCCCAAGAGACCCAGTACTTC. The complete variable domain, with remaining parts taken from reference TRBV5-1 and TRBJ2-5, reads KAGVTQTPRYLIKTRGQQVTLSCSPISGHRSVSWYQQTPGQGLQFLFEYFSETQRNKGNFPGRFSGRQFSNSRSEMNVSTLELGDSALYLCASSKTSAQETQYFGPGTRLLVL.

The chain combines TRBV4-1 with TRBJ1-4; 10 nucleotides line up with TRBD1. This CDR3 has 18 amino acids. From germline, CDR1 is MGHRA and CDR2 YSYEKL. The V gene end was trimmed by 4 bases and the J gene end by 3 bases; junction bases not matched to a gene: 11. The CDR3 here is CASSRDRGNSVSNEKLFF. The CDR3 coding sequence is TGCGCCAGCAGCCGGGACAGGGGTAACTCGGTATCTAATGAAAAACTGTTTTTT.

This clonotype appeared a few times. J is TRBJ1-6 and V is TRBV7-6; the match to TRBD1 covers 10 bases. The CDR3 runs 14 residues. The J segment lost 11 bases and the V segment lost 1 base, leaving 2 bases of the junction unmatched. The germline V gene has CDR1 SGHVS and CDR2 FNYEAQ. CDR3 DNA: TGTGCCAGCAGCTTAGAGGGACAGGGGCCACCCCTCCACTTT. This codes for CASSLEGQGPPLHF.

This clonotype was detected a few times. This chain links TRBV20-1 with TRBJ2-7; possibly TRBD1 or TRBD2 for D (6 bases each). Trimming took off 6 bases at V and 3 bases at J, with 12 bases between the two ends. CDR3 length equals 12 residues. Germline V gives CDR1 DFQATT, CDR2 SNEGSKA (reference sequence). The CDR3 bases are TGCAGTGCCGGAGGGGGAGGCTACGAGCAGTACTTC. Residues: CSAGGGGYEQYF.

This clonotype was detected ten times or more. The chain recombines TRBV15 with TRBJ2-3; D might be TRBD1 or TRBD2, each matching 5 bases. From germline, CDR1 is LNHNV and CDR2 YYDKDF (reference sequence). The V and J ends lost 5 bases and 6 bases respectively, with 18 bases between them. This CDR3 has 15 amino acids. The CDR3 loop reads CATSVGDPFGDTQYF. CDR3 DNA sequence: TGTGCCACCAGCGTAGGGGACCCGTTCGGGGATACGCAGTATTTT.

V is TRBV28 and J is TRBJ1-6, with TRBD1 matching over 9 bases. The V segment lost 2 bases and the J segment 6 bases; nucleotides outside the gene matches: 11. The V gene's germline CDR1 is MDHEN and CDR2 SYDVKM. CDR3 length: 18 residues. The CDR3 region has the DNA TGTGCCAGCAGTTTACGGATGTGGGACAGGGAGGTTAATTCACCCCTCCACTTT. Translated, it gives CASSLRMWDREVNSPLHF.

This chain uses TRBV2 with TRBJ1-5; 12 nucleotides align to TRBD1. This CDR3 has 17 amino acids. Germline CDR1 and CDR2: SNHLY and FYNNEI. With 3 bases clipped from V and 6 bases from J, the junction kept 9 bases outside the gene matches. The CDR3 DNA reads TGTGCCAGCAGTGATTCGGGACAGGGGGCTTCTGGTCAGCCCCAGCATTTT. It is translated as CASSDSGQGASGQPQHF. The whole variable domain, remainder taken from reference TRBV2 and TRBJ1-5, is EPEVTQTPSHQVTQMGQEVILRCVPISNHLYFYWYRQILGQKVEFLVSFYNNEISEKSEIFDDQFSVERPDGSNFTLKIRSTKLEDSAMYFCASSDSGQGASGQPQHFGDGTRLSIL.

A word on this clonotype: Just one base apart from a much larger clone, this may be a read error. CDR3 protein: CSASRSGSKVSGANILTF. The CDR3 nucleotides are TGCAGTGCTAGCCGTTCCGGGAGTAAGGTCTCTGGGGCCAACATCCTGACTTTC. V is TRBV20-1 and J is TRBJ2-6; D perhaps matches TRBD2 (6 bases). The germline V gene encodes CDR1 DFQATT and CDR2 SNEGSKA (reference sequence). The CDR3 is 18 amino acids.

This clonotype was recorded many times. V gene TRBV29-1 combines with J gene TRBJ1-1; D is unresolved. V was trimmed by 6 bases and J by 3 bases, leaving 20 bases between them. The CDR3 has 15 residues. Germline V gene sequence: CDR1 SQVTM, CDR2 ANQGSEA. CDR3: CSVRIWVGIDTEAFF. Written as DNA, the CDR3 is TGCAGCGTGCGGATCTGGGTGGGGATAGACACTGAAGCTTTCTTT.

The chain has TRBV6-1 and TRBJ2-4, with no clear D. The V and J ends lost 1 base and 5 bases respectively, with 6 bases between them. CDR3 length: 13 amino acids. Germline CDR1 and CDR2: MNHNS and SASEGT. The CDR3 region is CASSEVRENIQYF. The CDR3 DNA follows: TGTGCCAGCAGTGAAGTCCGAGAAAACATTCAGTACTTC.

The chain links TRBV6-5 to TRBJ2-7; D remains unclear. Deletions cut 0 bases from V and 6 bases from J, with 12 bases between. Germline V lookup: CDR1 MNHEY, CDR2 SVGAGI. The CDR3 has 14 residues. The CDR3 coding sequence is TGTGCCAGCAGTTACTCTAAATACGGTAGCGAGCAGTACGTC. Protein product: CASSYSKYGSEQYV.

V gene TRBV7-3 combines with J gene TRBJ2-3; D is unresolved. Germline V gene data show CDR1 as SGHTA and CDR2 as FQGTGA. The CDR3 is 12 amino acids. Trimming took off 4 bases at V and 1 base at J, with 3 bases between the two ends. As DNA, the CDR3 is TGTGCCAGCAGCTCGTGCACAGATACGCAGTATTTT. Its protein is CASSSCTDTQYF.

The rearrangement links TRBV30 to TRBJ2-7; D not resolved. The V gene lost 1 base and the J gene lost 4 bases, with 2 bases spanning the gap. The CDR3 consists of 10 residues. Germline V CDR1 and CDR2: GTSNPN, SVGIG (reference sequence). CDR3 in DNA: TGTGCCTGGAGTGCTTACGAGCAGTACTTC. The encoded protein is CAWSAYEQYF.

This clonotype showed up many times. Written as DNA, the CDR3 is TGTGCCAGCAGCCCCCTCTTTACTAGCGGGGGGACATACAATGAGCAGTTCTTC. Protein sequence: CASSPLFTSGGTYNEQFF. The chain recombines TRBV12-3 or TRBV12-4 with TRBJ2-1; 12 bases agree with TRBD2. The CDR3 consists of 18 residues. V lost 6 bases to trimming and J lost 4 bases; unmatched junction nucleotides: 13.

CDR3 coding DNA: TGTGCCAGCAGCTTAGTGTATGAATCACCCCTCCACTTT. Its translation: CASSLVYESPLHF. The gene calls are TRBV11-2 and TRBJ1-6; unclear D gene. The CDR3 runs 13 residues. The germline V and J ends were trimmed by 1 base and 10 bases, with 8 bases remaining between them. The V gene's germline CDR1 is SGHAT and CDR2 FQNNGV.

This clonotype was picked up a small number of times. The chain uses TRBV4-2 and TRBJ1-5; 10 positions agree with TRBD1. Germline values: CDR1 LGHNA, CDR2 YNFKEQ. The CDR3 has 17 residues. V gave up 1 base and J gave up 6 bases; unmatched junction bases: 9. The CDR3 spells CASSQGGQGRLGQPQHF. The CDR3 DNA reads TGTGCCAGCAGCCAAGGGGGACAGGGGCGGTTGGGTCAGCCCCAGCATTTT.

This clonotype came up many times. The V gene is TRBV7-9, the J gene TRBJ1-5; D is undetermined. Germline lookup yields CDR1 SEHNR and CDR2 FQNEAQ (reference sequence). The CDR3 loop spans 12 amino acids. Trimming stripped 3 bases from V and 6 bases from J, with 6 bases between. The CDR3 region has the DNA TGTGCCAGCAGCTTTGAGCTTCAGCCCCAGCATTTT. Translation gives CASSFELQPQHF.

Note on this clonotype: This may arise from a read error, as a much more abundant clone is one base away. This sequence joins TRBV9 and TRBJ2-2; TRBD2 aligns across 8 bases. The CDR3 consists of 15 residues. Germline lookup yields CDR1 SGDLS and CDR2 YYNGEE. J was trimmed by 1 base and V by 2 bases; bases with no gene match: 1. In DNA, the CDR3 is TGTGCCAGCAGCGTGCTAGCGGGGAACACCGGGGAGCTGTTTTTT. Its protein product is CASSVLAGNTGELFF. Looking up the rest from reference TRBV9 and TRBJ2-2 gives the full variable domain: DSGVTQTPKHLITATGQRVTLRCSPRSGDLSVYWYQQSLDQGLQFLIQYYNGEERAKGNILERFSAQQFPDLHSELNLSSLELGDSALYFCASSVLAGNTGELFFGEGSRLTVL.